Below, 9 T cell receptor beta chains from the same sample are listed, as sequenced in a study of T cell responses to AZD1222 COVID-19 vaccine. Profiled with immunoSEQ multiplex PCR; TCRdb holds only in-frame clones, not every one. Among about 100,000 clones listed, 86% were seen once. This sample comprised peripheral blood, obtained 28 days after the second dose of the MenACWY control vaccine. The origin of the receptors is an adult who received the MenACWY meningococcal vaccine as a control.

This sequence joins TRBV15 and TRBJ1-4; no firm D call. The CDR3 length is 16 residues. V was pared by 5 bases and J by 3 bases, with 16 bases between. Germline lookup yields CDR1 LNHNV and CDR2 YYDKDF (reference sequence). In DNA form, the CDR3 reads TGTGCCACCAGCCGCTCCGTGGGGTCGGCTAATGAAAAACTGTTTTTT. Its protein is CATSRSVGSANEKLFF.

This rearrangement joins TRBV12-3 or TRBV12-4 to TRBJ1-5; D not certain. V gave up 1 base and J gave up 2 bases, with 3 bases separating them. The length of the CDR3 is 13 residues. The CDR3 protein is CASSLDGNQPQHF. The CDR3 DNA is TGTGCCAGCAGTTTAGACGGCAATCAGCCCCAGCATTTT.

The rearrangement links TRBV7-9 to TRBJ2-3; TRBD2 aligns across 15 bases. This CDR3 contains 18 residues. CDR1 SEHNR and CDR2 FQNEAQ come from the germline V gene (reference sequence). V was pared by 5 bases and J by 2 bases, with 8 bases of the junction left unmatched. CDR3 nucleotide sequence: TGTGCCAGCAGCGAGCCGGGACTAGCGGGGGGATCCACAGATACGCAGTATTTT. Its translation is CASSEPGLAGGSTDTQYF. Looking up the rest from reference TRBV7-9 and TRBJ2-3 gives the full variable domain: DTGVSQNPRHKITKRGQNVTFRCDPISEHNRLYWYRQTLGQGPEFLTYFQNEAQLEKSRLLSDRFSAERPKGSFSTLEIQRTEQGDSAMYLCASSEPGLAGGSTDTQYFGPGTRLTVL.

The V and J genes are TRBV6-5 and TRBJ1-1; D gene uncertain. Germline loops: CDR1 MNHEY, CDR2 SVGAGI. V lost 6 bases and J 8 bases, leaving 16 bases between the germline ends. This CDR3 has 13 amino acids. CDR3 region: CASSQDPGREAFF. DNA for the CDR3: TGTGCCAGCAGCCAAGACCCGGGCCGCGAAGCTTTCTTT.

The genes are TRBV30 and TRBJ2-2, with 12 positions matching TRBD1. Germline CDR1 reads GTSNPN; CDR2 reads SVGIG (reference sequence). The CDR3 extends over 18 amino acids. The trim removed 2 bases at V and 6 bases at J, leaving 13 bases unmatched. This CDR3 is CAWSPLDGTGGDAGELFF. CDR3 sequence (DNA): TGTGCCTGGAGTCCTCTCGATGGGACAGGGGGCGACGCCGGGGAGCTGTTTTTT.

The chain carries TRBV7-2 and TRBJ2-7, with 7 bases aligning to TRBD2. The CDR3 runs to 15 residues. V lost 0 bases, J lost 1 base, and 3 bases stayed unmatched. CDR1 and CDR2 (germline): SGHTA, FQGNSA. The CDR3 here is CASSLAGSGSYEQYF. DNA for the CDR3: TGTGCCAGCAGCTTAGCGGGTAGCGGGTCCTACGAGCAGTACTTC.

V is TRBV6-5 and J is TRBJ2-2, with unresolved D. This CDR3 has 13 residues. The V end lost 6 bases, the J end lost 4 bases, and 9 bases lay between the germline ends. CDR1 and CDR2 (germline): MNHEY, SVGAGI. CDR3 region: CASRSILTGELFF. The CDR3 coding sequence is TGTGCCAGCAGGAGTATACTCACCGGGGAGCTGTTTTTT.

The chain couples TRBV28 to TRBJ1-1; 9 positions agree with TRBD1. CDR1 and CDR2 (germline): MDHEN, SYDVKM. This CDR3 is 19 amino acids long. Trimming took 6 bases from V and 5 from J; bases not matched to a gene: 22. The CDR3 spells CASRGQTGTGQVWRTEAFF. The CDR3 bases are TGTGCCAGCAGGGGGCAAACGGGGACAGGGCAAGTGTGGAGAACTGAAGCTTTCTTT. Complete variable domain (other parts from reference TRBV28 and TRBJ1-1): DVKVTQSSRYLVKRTGEKVFLECVQDMDHENMFWYRQDPGLGLRLIYFSYDVKMKEKGDIPEGYSVSREKKERFSLILESASTNQTSMYLCASRGQTGTGQVWRTEAFFGQGTRLTVV.

This chain links TRBV24-1 with TRBJ1-1, with a possible D match to TRBD1 (5 bases). CDR3 length: 13 residues. V gave up 10 bases and J gave up 1 base, with 12 bases separating them. Germline CDR1 reads KGHDR; CDR2 reads SFDVKD. The CDR3 here is CATRRGENTEAFF. As DNA, the CDR3 is TGTGCCACGAGACGAGGGGAGAACACTGAAGCTTTCTTT.